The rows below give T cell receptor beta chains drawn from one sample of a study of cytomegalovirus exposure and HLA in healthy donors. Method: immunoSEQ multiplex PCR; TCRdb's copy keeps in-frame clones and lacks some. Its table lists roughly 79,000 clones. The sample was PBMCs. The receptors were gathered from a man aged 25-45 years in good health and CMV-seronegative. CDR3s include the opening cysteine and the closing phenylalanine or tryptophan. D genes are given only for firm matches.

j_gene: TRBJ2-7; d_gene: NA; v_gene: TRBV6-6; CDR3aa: CASSYSFRESAYEQYF; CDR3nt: TGTGCCAGCAGTTACTCTTTTCGGGAGTCGGCCTACGAGCAGTACTTC
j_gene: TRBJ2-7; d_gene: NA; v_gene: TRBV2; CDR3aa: CASSGRLSAYEQYF; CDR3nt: TGTGCCAGCAGTGGACGGCTAAGCGCCTACGAGCAGTACTTC
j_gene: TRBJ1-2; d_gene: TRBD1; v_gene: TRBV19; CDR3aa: CASSFKGQGRGYTF; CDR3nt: TGTGCCAGTAGTTTCAAAGGACAGGGACGTGGCTACACCTTC
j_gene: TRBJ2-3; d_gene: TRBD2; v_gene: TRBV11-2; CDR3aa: CASSEYSGRAADTQYF; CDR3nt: TGTGCCAGCAGCGAGTATAGCGGGAGGGCAGCAGATACGCAGTATTTT
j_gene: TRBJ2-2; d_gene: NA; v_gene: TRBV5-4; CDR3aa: CASTMDTLNTGELFF; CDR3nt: TGTGCCAGCACGATGGACACCCTGAACACCGGGGAGCTGTTTTTT
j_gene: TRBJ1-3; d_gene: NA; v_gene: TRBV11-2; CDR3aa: CASSLESGNTIYF; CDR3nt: TGTGCCAGCAGCTTAGAGAGCGGAAACACCATATATTTT
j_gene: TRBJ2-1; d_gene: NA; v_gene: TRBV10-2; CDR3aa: CASSLLRYNEQFF; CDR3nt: TGCGCCAGCAGTCTACTGCGCTACAATGAGCAGTTCTTC
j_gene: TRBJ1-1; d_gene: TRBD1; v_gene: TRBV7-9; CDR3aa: CASSVPGTEIEAFF; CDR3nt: TGTGCCAGCAGCGTCCCCGGGACAGAAATCGAAGCTTTCTTT
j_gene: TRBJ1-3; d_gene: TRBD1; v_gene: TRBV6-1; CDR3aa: CASSEFRGRGNTIYF; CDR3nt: TGTGCCAGCAGCGAATTTAGGGGGCGAGGAAACACCATATATTTT
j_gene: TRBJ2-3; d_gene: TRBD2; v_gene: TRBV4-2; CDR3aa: CASSQDGGAKTDTQYF; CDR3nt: TGTGCCAGCAGCCAAGACGGGGGGGCTAAGACAGATACGCAGTATTTT